This TCR beta chain derives from a study of cytomegalovirus exposure and HLA in healthy donors. Points from the study as a whole: Usually a TCR sequence was rare, but some public TCRs were found in many donors. The study put around 180 TCR beta chains on its list as cytomegalovirus-associated.

The donors belonged to the approximately 120-subject validation cohort, separate from the roughly 700-subject first cohort. CDR1 MNHNY and CDR2 SVGAGI come from the germline V gene (reference sequence). V trimming: 0 bases; J trimming: 5 bases; junction bases outside the gene matches: 4. The CDR3 covers 14 residues. This clone has just one count. The target antigen is unknown. Profiled with immunoSEQ multiplex PCR; TCRdb holds only in-frame clones, not every one. The sample has roughly 150,000 clones; approximately 94% are singletons. J is TRBJ2-7 and V is TRBV6-6; 7 nucleotides align to TRBD1. The sequencing sample was made of PBMCs. The sequence was obtained from a man aged 18 to 29 in good health and CMV-seropositive. The CDR3 DNA sequence: TGTGCCAGCAGTTACTCGAGACAGGGACACGAGCAGTACTTC. Amino acids: CASSYSRQGHEQYF.